This TCR beta chain derives from a study of blood T cell repertoires in COVID-19. The CDR3 covers 16 residues. Trimming at V came to 5 bases and at J to 0 bases, leaving 8 bases not matched to a gene. CDR1 and CDR2 from the germline V gene are LNHNV and YYDKDF (reference sequence). The method was immunoSEQ multiplex PCR; TCRdb's version includes in-frame clones alone and lacks a portion of them. In the table there are approximately 19,000 clones, roughly 93% of which are singletons. The sequenced sample consisted of peripheral blood. The clonotype originates from a human donor in a cohort sampled during active COVID-19. The chain combines TRBV15 with TRBJ1-2, with 8 bases fitting TRBD1. CDR3 in amino acids: CATSRDRTSANYGYTF. The CDR3 DNA follows: TGTGCCACCAGCCGGGACAGGACTAGTGCTAACTATGGCTACACCTTC.